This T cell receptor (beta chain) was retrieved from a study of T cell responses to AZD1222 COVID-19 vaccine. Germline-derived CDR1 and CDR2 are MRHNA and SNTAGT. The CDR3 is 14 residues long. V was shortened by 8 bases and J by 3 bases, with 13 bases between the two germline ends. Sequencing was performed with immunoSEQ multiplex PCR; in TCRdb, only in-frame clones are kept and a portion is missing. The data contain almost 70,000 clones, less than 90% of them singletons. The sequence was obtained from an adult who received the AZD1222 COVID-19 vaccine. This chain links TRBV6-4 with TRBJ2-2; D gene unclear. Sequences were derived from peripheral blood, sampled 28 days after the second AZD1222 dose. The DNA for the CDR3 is TGTGCCAGCCGGCATGGGGTAGACACCGGGGAGCTGTTTTTT. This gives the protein CASRHGVDTGELFF.